Sequencing of this T cell receptor (beta chain) was carried out in a study of T cell repertoires in cytomegalovirus infection. Looking at the study overall: Indications of both CMV infection and matching HLA type were provided by public TCR beta signatures.

This clonotype was observed a handful of times. Antigen unknown. General study findings and limits: Summed frequency of shared TCR beta families picked out CMV carriers who also had the relevant HLA. The ex vivo response was dominated by HLA-C-restricted CMV-specific TCR beta clonotypes.

TCRdb reprocessed the reads via MiXCR and lists one record per CDR3 protein. The table has hundreds of thousands of distinct CDR3 sequences, 20% to 25% seen once. The CDR3 is 18 residues long. The V segment lost 6 bases and the J segment 2 bases; nucleotides outside the gene matches: 11. The germline V gene has CDR1 MNHNY and CDR2 SVGAGI (reference sequence). The sample consisted of CD8+ T cells from PBMCs. This chain uses TRBV6-6 with TRBJ2-2; 11 bases are a match to TRBD2. The TCR was taken from a human donor in good health (CMV status not recorded). Some clones in this sample may be carry-over from other donors' samples. CDR3 in amino acids: CASSESSGGTPNTGELFF. CDR3 nucleotides: TGTGCCAGCAGCGAATCTAGCGGGGGGACTCCTAACACCGGGGAGCTGTTTTTT.